This TCR beta chain was captured in a study of shared clonotypes between healthy human individuals. Findings and limits, study-wide: Sampling included only blood; tissue repertoires likely differ.

What was sequenced on ten immunoSEQ deep assay plates was unsorted PBMC DNA. Per the study methods: ImmunoSEQ output lacked quality scores and full-length reads, limiting matched filtering. Sequenced by immunoSEQ multiplex PCR; TCRdb stores in-frame clones only, minus some. V, J and clone size reflect that table, while D and trimming were determined from the DNA. The table includes approximately 500,000 clones, about 75% detected once. The V segment lost 7 bases and the J segment 6 bases; nucleotides outside the gene matches: 15. This CDR3 region has 15 residues. CDR1 is SGHNT, CDR2 YYREEE, per germline (reference sequence). As to this clone: The antigen remains undetermined.

The sample consisted of PBMCs. The chain combines TRBV5-4 with TRBJ1-2, with 7 bases identical to TRBD1. This receptor was taken from a woman in her thirties or forties in good health. Some clones in this sample may be carry-over from other donors' samples. This CDR3 reads CASLPGQELYDGYTF. In nucleotides, the CDR3 is TGTGCCAGCCTCCCCGGACAGGAACTTTATGATGGCTACACCTTC. Supplemented by reference TRBV5-4 and TRBJ1-2, the full variable domain reads ETGVTQSPTHLIKTRGQQVTLRCSSQSGHNTVSWYQQALGQGPQFIFQYYREEENGRGNFPPRFSGLQFPNYSSELNVNALELDDSALYLCASLPGQELYDGYTFGSGTRLTVV.